This T cell receptor beta chain was identified in a study of CD8 T cells in Susac syndrome. Study-wide findings and caveats: An acknowledgment was made by the study that its TCR sequencing and HLA analysis involved relatively few individuals.

This CDR3 has 9 residues. Random hexamers served to reverse transcribe roughly 0.45 to 1 ug RNA. TCRdb independently ran MiXCR on the immunoSEQ multiplex PCR reads; one entry per CDR3 protein. The table has 150,000 to 200,000 distinct CDR3 sequences, around 94% seen once; the top ten hold about 0.086%. As concerns this clonotype: The antigen is unknown.

This receptor was taken from a human donor with multiple sclerosis. The material sequenced was CD4+ T cells from PBMCs. V is TRBV12-1 and J is TRBJ1-2. TRBV12-1 is tagged as a pseudogene. CDR3 region: CARALGYTF. For the CDR3, the DNA is TGTGCCCGCGCCCTCGGCTACACCTTC.